This TCR beta chain was captured by sequencing in a study of cytomegalovirus exposure and HLA in healthy donors (dated by TCRdb to the late 2010s). Notes on the research overall: An earlier analysis of 550 to 700 of the donors reported more than 250 Gb of sequence data and 117 million unique TCR beta sequences from 150 million to 200 million T cells. An early release covering about 600 HLA-typed donors comprised approximately 300 gigabases of sequencing data and tens of millions of unique TCR sequences. Of the roughly 400 genotyped donors, about 80% fell in the genetic ancestry cluster associated with self-reported Caucasian donors. The aim of the study was to test whether cataloging public T cell receptors could identify signatures of past pathogen exposure. The study used immunosequencing to profile the T cell repertoires of 670 or so subjects and linked those repertoires to cytomegalovirus serostatus. In addition to the first cohort of about 650 subjects, a separate validation cohort of 120 different subjects was used. High-throughput TCR immunosequencing, statistical association of individual TCRs with disease status, and machine learning were combined to predict cytomegalovirus infection status. To study patterns of TCR occurrence, a later analysis re-analyzed previously published TCR beta repertoires from 600 to 750 donors and added high-resolution HLA genotyping. The later analysis used no new phenotypic data to find candidate immune exposures, relying instead on TCR beta sequences and their occurrence across donors. An earlier analysis of about 600 of the donors used high-throughput TCR beta sequencing to judge whether each TCR beta V gene segment behaved as functional or pseudogenic. Donor age, sex, ethnicity and CMV serostatus were compiled together with the repertoire data. In a later genetic analysis, genome-wide SNP genotypes for about 65% of the roughly 670 donors were used, and that subset was treated as a discovery cohort. Every repertoire in the discovery cohort had been generated on one and the same sequencing platform. HLA typing covered class I and class II loci at four-digit resolution. The number of donors typed differed by locus, with roughly 620-630 for A, B, C, DRB1 and DQB1, roughly 520 for DQA1, about 610 for DPA1, and some 440 for DPB1. Because of strong linkage in the cohort, roughly five DR-DQ haplotypes were treated as single units for association and clustering. Among 350 to 400 genotyped donors of the cohort, an average of roughly 240,000 unique TCR beta nucleotide sequences were sequenced per donor, approximately 20% of them non-productive. The study at large found these results: Roughly uniform sequencing depth across donors was assumed in presence/absence analyses, although this assumption may not hold. Some IMGT-functional V segments, including TRBV6-2 and TRBV6-3, could not be distinguished by the 87-base-pair reads and were therefore excluded. In a later analysis, the rate of TCR association differed among HLA loci, with DRB1 alleles having the most associated TCRs and HLA-C alleles having the fewest. Most TCR sequences were seen in very few donors, while some public TCRs were found in many individuals. According to a later analysis, parvovirus B19, influenza, CMV and Epstein-Barr virus appeared linked to several top co-occurrence clusters. In both the original and validation cohorts, the classifier was reported to diagnose cytomegalovirus status with high specificity and sensitivity. Correlated functional status among segregating V segments might be attributable to linkage disequilibrium, but an unknown experimental factor could not be ruled out. A later genetic analysis reported fewer N-insertions in productive TCRs among donors in an Asian-associated ancestry cluster than the roughly 700-donor mean. A later analysis found that most CMV-associated TCR beta chains appeared HLA-restricted, with HLA associations seemingly driven largely by CMV exposure. In vitro tests confirmed that a few of the cytomegalovirus-associated TCR beta chains recognize cytomegalovirus antigens. A later genetic analysis associated a missense DCLRE1C variant with V-gene and J-gene trimming of TCR beta chains, and an independent cohort replicated the association. Compared with equally common non-associated chains, HLA-associated TCR beta chains in a later analysis were more clonally expanded and had lower generation probabilities. A cluster of highly shared sequence variants was judged likely to represent a technical artifact of the sequencing pipeline. At a false discovery rate of 0.05, a later analysis linked some 18,000 TCR beta sequences to specific HLA alleles. The earlier analysis of 450 to 700 of the donors excluded some 15 rarely observed V segments, including chromosome 9 orphons, because counts were too low. The only immune exposure information available for the cohort was CMV serostatus. Because HLA typing was unavailable for some donors at each locus, only the typed subset was used in association tests. In an earlier analysis of some 500 of the donors, most TCR beta V segments were observed in productive rearrangements about 87% or about 30% of the time, broadly matching IMGT annotations. The cohort was sequenced for TCR beta chains only, and without alpha or paired-chain data the features that could be detected were limited. According to the authors, the approach could potentially be generalized to other disease states and immunological phenotypes. A further reported finding was that TCR beta sequences accurately predicted the HLA-A and HLA-B alleles for most subjects in the first cohort. A total of fewer than 200 TCR beta chains were listed by the study as associated with cytomegalovirus. When HLA alleles, especially DR and DQ, strongly co-occurred, TCR associations were difficult to assign to individual alleles.

CDR1 SGHRS and CDR2 YFSETQ are derived from the germline V gene. V loses 0 bases of germline sequence and J loses 5 bases, and the interval between the two ends is 15 bases. The CDR3 holds 15 amino acids from the cysteine to the phenylalanine. Only CDR3 DNA remains: 45 bases, in frame from the first base. The cohort was made up of approximately 670 healthy bone marrow donors. At the time of sampling, every cohort member was nominally healthy, though immune exposures that went unrecorded were likely present. The donor tested CMV seropositive and was one of the 289 seropositive cohort members. Each donor provided a peripheral blood sample, and peripheral blood mononuclear cells were used for TCR beta sequencing. Genomic DNA extraction from the blood cell samples was performed with the Qiagen DNeasy Blood Extraction Kit. The library was obtained by the immunoSEQ multiplex PCR assay. The multiplex PCR relied on a mix of 60 forward primers for TCR Vbeta segments and 13 reverse primers for TCR Jbeta segments. The CDR3 region of rearranged TCR beta genes was amplified from genomic DNA with a multiplex PCR assay. The Illumina HiSeq System was used to sequence the amplified TCR beta libraries as 87-base-pair reads. In the original analysis: Across the 600 to 700 repertoires, a later analysis counted 78 million or so unique TCR beta chains, about 10 million of which were shared by at least two donors. Raw reads were error-corrected and collapsed into unique sequences by a nearest-neighbor algorithm in which closely related sequences were merged to remove PCR and sequencing errors. CDR3 sequences were aligned to IMGT reference sequences to assign V, D and J gene segments. For a sequence to be retained, a match of at least six nucleotides was required to both a V gene segment and a J gene segment. A rearrangement was called productive if the CDR3 had no stop codons and remained in frame with V and J, and every other rearrangement was called non-productive. Following IMGT convention, CDR3 was defined as the stretch from the second conserved V-encoded cysteine up to the conserved J-encoded phenylalanine. Sequences without an unambiguous match to a single V gene segment were excluded from the earlier analysis of about 600 of the donors. In an earlier analysis of roughly 600 of the donors, a V segment was called functional when productive rearrangements were above 56.7%, and segregating when the standard deviation between donors exceeded 5%. A statistical classification framework was built for diagnosing cytomegalovirus status from the catalog of TCR beta chain sequences. In a later analysis, TCR nucleotide sequences were compared against IMGT/GENE-DB human TR gene sequences so that V and J genes could be assigned. A later analysis assigned CDR3 sequences and most-parsimonious VDJ recombination scenarios with the TCRdist pipeline. A later analysis defined each TCR beta chain by its CDR3 amino acid sequence plus V-gene family, and excluded reads lacking a unique V-gene family. As a way to deal with suspected cross-contamination and a sequencing artifact, a later analysis dropped 450 to 600 nucleotide sequences that were highly shared and had low generation probability. A later analysis calculated a clonal expansion index for each public chain from normalized within-repertoire ranks of inferred template counts. In a later analysis, generation probabilities were computed using a VDJ recombination model fitted to out-of-frame rearrangements, and the results were checked against IGoR. A later analysis scored TCR-TCR, TCR-HLA and TCR-CMV co-occurrence with hypergeometric tests, applying a repertoire-size bias correction to TCR pairs. In a later analysis, false discovery rates were estimated by permuting HLA or CMV assignments 20 times. In a later analysis, co-occurring TCRs were grouped using DBSCAN, and TCRdist sequence similarity was added for clustering within HLA-allele-positive subsets. Repertoires with fewer than 30,000 or more than 120,000 public chains were left out of co-occurrence clustering, as were four to six repertoires with anomalous nucleotide sharing. What TCRdb holds here is the immuneACCESS table cut down to in-frame rearrangements. Part of the clones is not present; checked against another copy, under half of the missing clones reflect an unresolved V gene, and the others are unexplained. V and J calls and clone size are those listed in that table; D and trimming were worked out from the DNA. The sample table shows fewer than 130,000 clones, and around 60% are seen once. 3% to 4% of the sample rests with the top ten.

Regarding this clone: Its binding antigen is unknown. The input lacks base qualities; no much larger clone sits a single base away.

The TCR sequence derives from a man aged 30 to 45 in good health and CMV-seropositive. The chain couples TRBV5-1 to TRBJ2-7, with no confident D gene call. What was sequenced was PBMCs. In nucleotides, the sequence is TGCGCCAGCAGCTTGGCCATCGGGTCCCCCAACGAGCAGTACTTC. This yields the protein CASSLAIGSPNEQYF.